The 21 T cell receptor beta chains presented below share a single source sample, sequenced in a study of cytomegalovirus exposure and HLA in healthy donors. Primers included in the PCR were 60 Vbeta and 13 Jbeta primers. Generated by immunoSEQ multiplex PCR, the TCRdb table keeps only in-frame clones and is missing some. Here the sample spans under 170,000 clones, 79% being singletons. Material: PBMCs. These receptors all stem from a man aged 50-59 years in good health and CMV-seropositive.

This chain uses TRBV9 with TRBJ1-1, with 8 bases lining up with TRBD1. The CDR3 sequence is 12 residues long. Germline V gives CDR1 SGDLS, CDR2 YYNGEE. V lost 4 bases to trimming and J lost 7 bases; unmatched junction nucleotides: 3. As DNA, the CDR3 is TGTGCCAGCAGCTTGACAGGGGTTGAAGCTTTCTTT. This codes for CASSLTGVEAFF.

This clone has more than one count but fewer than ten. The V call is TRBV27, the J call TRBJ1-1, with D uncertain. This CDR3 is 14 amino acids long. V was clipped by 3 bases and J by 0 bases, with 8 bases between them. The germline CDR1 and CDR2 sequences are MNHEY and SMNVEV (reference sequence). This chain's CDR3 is CASSFAGMNTEAFF. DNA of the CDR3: TGTGCCAGCAGTTTTGCGGGGATGAACACTGAAGCTTTCTTT.

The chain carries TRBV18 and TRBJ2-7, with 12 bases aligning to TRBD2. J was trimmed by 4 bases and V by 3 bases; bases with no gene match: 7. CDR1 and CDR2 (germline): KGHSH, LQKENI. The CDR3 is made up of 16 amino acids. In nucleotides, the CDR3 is TGTGCCAGCTCACCGCGCCCTAGCGGGAGGGGGTACGAGCAGTACTTC. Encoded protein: CASSPRPSGRGYEQYF.

The CDR3 region is CASSLGRFTGANVLTF. CDR3 sequence (DNA): TGTGCCAGCAGCCTGGGCAGGTTTACTGGGGCCAACGTCCTGACTTTC. The V gene is TRBV13, the J gene TRBJ2-6; D is unclear. The V and J ends lost 5 bases and 2 bases respectively, with 13 bases between them. This CDR3 spans 16 amino acids. The germline gives CDR1 PRHDT, CDR2 FYEKMQ (reference sequence).

CDR3 amino acids: CAWSNSGYLSGANVLTF. The CDR3 DNA reads TGTGCCTGGAGTAATAGCGGGTACCTCTCTGGGGCCAACGTCCTGACTTTC. This rearrangement joins TRBV30 to TRBJ2-6; 7 bases match TRBD2. Per the germline V gene, CDR1 is GTSNPN and CDR2 is SVGIG (reference sequence). Trimming removed 2 bases from V and 0 bases from J; junction bases left unmatched: 7. This CDR3 contains 17 residues.

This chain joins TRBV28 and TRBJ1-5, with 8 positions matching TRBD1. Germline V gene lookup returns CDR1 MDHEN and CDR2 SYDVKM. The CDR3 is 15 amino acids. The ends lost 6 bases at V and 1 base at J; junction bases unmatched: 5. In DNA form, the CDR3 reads TGTGCCAGCAGCATTACAGGGGGGAGCAATCAGCCCCAGCATTTT. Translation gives CASSITGGSNQPQHF. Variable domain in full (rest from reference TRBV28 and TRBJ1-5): DVKVTQSSRYLVKRTGEKVFLECVQDMDHENMFWYRQDPGLGLRLIYFSYDVKMKEKGDIPEGYSVSREKKERFSLILESASTNQTSMYLCASSITGGSNQPQHFGDGTRLSIL.

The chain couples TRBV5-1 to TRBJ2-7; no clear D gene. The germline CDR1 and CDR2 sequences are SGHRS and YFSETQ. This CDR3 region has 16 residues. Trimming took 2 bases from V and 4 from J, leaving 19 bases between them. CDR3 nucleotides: TGCGCCAGCAGCTTTTCCAAGCAGAAGGCGGCATACGAGCAGTACTTC. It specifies CASSFSKQKAAYEQYF. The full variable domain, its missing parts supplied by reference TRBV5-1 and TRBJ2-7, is KAGVTQTPRYLIKTRGQQVTLSCSPISGHRSVSWYQQTPGQGLQFLFEYFSETQRNKGNFPGRFSGRQFSNSRSEMNVSTLELGDSALYLCASSFSKQKAAYEQYFGPGTRLTVT.

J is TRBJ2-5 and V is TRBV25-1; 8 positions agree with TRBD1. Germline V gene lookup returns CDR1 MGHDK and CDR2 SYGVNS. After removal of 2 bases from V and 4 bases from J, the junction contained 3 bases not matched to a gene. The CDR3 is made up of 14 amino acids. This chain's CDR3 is CASSEQGAGETQYF. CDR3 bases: TGTGCCAGCAGTGAACAGGGGGCCGGAGAGACCCAGTACTTC.

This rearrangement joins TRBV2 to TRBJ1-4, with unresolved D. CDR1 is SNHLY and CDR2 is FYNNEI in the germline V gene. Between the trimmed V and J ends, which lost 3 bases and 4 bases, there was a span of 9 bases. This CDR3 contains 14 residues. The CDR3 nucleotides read TGTGCCAGCAGTGACGATGCCTATAATGAAAAACTGTTTTTT. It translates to CASSDDAYNEKLFF.

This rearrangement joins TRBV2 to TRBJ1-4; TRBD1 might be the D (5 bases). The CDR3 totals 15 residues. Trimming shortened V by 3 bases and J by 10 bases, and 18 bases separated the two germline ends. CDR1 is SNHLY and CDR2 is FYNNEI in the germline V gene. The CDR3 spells CASSEMGLSYGKLFF. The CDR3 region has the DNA TGTGCCAGCAGTGAGATGGGGCTCTCATACGGAAAACTGTTTTTT.

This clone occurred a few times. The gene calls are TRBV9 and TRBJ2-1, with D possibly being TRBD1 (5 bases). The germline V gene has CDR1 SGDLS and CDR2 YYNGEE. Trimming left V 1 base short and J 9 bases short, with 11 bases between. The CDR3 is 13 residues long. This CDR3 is CASSVQGFTEQFF. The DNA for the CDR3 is TGTGCCAGCAGCGTACAGGGTTTCACTGAGCAGTTCTTC.

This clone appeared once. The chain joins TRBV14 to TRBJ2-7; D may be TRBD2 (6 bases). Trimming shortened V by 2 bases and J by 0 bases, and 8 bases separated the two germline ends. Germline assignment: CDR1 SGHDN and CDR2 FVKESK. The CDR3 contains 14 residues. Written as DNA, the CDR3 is TGTGCCAGCAGCCAAAGACTAGGCTCCTACGAGCAGTACTTC. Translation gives CASSQRLGSYEQYF.

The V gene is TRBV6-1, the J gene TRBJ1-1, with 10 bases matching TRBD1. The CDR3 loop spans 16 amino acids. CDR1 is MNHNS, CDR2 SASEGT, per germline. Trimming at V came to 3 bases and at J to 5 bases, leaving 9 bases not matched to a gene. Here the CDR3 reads CASSDPTGGPTTEAFF. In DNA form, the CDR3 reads TGTGCCAGCAGTGACCCGACAGGGGGCCCGACGACTGAAGCTTTCTTT.

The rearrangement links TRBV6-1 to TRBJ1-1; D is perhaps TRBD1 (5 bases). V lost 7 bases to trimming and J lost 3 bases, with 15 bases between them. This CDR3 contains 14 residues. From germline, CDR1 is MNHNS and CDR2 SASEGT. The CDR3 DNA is TGTGCCAGCAACCTCCAGGGCACATACACTGAAGCTTTCTTT. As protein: CASNLQGTYTEAFF.

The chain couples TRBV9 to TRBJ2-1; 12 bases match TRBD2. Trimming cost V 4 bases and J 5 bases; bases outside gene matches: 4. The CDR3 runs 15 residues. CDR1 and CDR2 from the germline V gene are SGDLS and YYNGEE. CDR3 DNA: TGTGCCAGCAGCACGGGACTAGCGGGTCACAATGAGCAGTTCTTC. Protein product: CASSTGLAGHNEQFF.

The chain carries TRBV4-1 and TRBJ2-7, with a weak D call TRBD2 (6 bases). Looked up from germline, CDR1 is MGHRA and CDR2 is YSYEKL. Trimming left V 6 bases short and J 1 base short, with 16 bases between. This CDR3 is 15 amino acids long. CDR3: CASRGLADQSYEQYF. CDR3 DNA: TGCGCCAGCAGGGGGTTAGCGGACCAATCCTACGAGCAGTACTTC.

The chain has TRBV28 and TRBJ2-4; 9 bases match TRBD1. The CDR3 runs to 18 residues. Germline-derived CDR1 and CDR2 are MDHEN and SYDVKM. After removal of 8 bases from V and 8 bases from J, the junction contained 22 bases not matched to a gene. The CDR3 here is CASPPVRDREVLKDIQYF. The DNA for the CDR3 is TGTGCCAGCCCGCCCGTGAGGGACAGGGAGGTTCTTAAGGACATTCAGTACTTC.

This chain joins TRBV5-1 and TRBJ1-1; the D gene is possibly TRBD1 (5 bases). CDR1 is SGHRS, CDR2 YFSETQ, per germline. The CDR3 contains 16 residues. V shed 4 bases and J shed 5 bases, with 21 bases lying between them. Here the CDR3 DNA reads TGCGCCAGCAGCCGAGTCGGAGGGGTCGAATGGACTGAAGCTTTCTTT. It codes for CASSRVGGVEWTEAFF. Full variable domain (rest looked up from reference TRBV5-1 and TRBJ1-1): KAGVTQTPRYLIKTRGQQVTLSCSPISGHRSVSWYQQTPGQGLQFLFEYFSETQRNKGNFPGRFSGRQFSNSRSEMNVSTLELGDSALYLCASSRVGGVEWTEAFFGQGTRLTVV.

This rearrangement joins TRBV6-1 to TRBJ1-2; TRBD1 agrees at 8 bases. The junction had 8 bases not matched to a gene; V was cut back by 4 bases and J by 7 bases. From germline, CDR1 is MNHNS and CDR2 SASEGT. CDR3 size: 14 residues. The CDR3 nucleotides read TGTGCCAGCAGTGGATCAGACAGGGGAGGTGGCTACACCTTC. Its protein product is CASSGSDRGGGYTF.

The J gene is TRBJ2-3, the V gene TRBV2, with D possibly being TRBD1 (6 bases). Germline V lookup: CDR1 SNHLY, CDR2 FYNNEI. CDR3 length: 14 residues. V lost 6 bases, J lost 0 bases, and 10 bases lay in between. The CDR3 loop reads CASRGHSSTDTQYF. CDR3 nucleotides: TGTGCCAGCAGGGGACATTCTAGCACAGATACGCAGTATTTT.

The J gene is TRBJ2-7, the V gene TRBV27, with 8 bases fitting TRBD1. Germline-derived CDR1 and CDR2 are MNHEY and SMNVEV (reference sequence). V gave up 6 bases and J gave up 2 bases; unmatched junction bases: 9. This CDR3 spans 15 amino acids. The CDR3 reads CASRARTGITYEQYF. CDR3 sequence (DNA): TGTGCCAGCAGAGCCAGGACAGGGATCACCTACGAGCAGTACTTC.